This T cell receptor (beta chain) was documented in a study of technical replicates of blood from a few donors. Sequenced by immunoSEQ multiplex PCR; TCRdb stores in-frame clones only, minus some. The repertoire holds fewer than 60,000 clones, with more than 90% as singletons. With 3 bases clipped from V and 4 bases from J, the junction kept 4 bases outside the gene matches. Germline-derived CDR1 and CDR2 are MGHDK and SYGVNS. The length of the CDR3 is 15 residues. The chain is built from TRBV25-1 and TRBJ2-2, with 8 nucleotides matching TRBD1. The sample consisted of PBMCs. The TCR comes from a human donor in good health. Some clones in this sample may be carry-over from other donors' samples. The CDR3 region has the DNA TGTGCCAGCAGTGACAGGGGGCTGGGCACCGGGGAGCTGTTTTTT. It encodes CASSDRGLGTGELFF.